These 24 T cell receptor beta chains came from one sample sequenced in a study of cytomegalovirus exposure and HLA in healthy donors (dated by TCRdb to 2016 to 2017). Library generation was performed with the immunoSEQ multiplex PCR assay. For the multiplex PCR, a mixture combining 60 forward primers for TCR Vbeta segments and 13 reverse primers for TCR Jbeta segments was used. The source is immuneACCESS, and TCRdb retained only in-frame sequences with V and J called. Part of the clones is not carried over; for the studies checked, unresolved V genes explain less than half of this, and the remainder is unexplained. The sample table contains around 130,000 clones; only one count was recorded for approximately 82% of them. 3% of the sample goes to the ten largest clones. What was sequenced was PBMCs. These receptors were obtained from a woman under 30 in good health and CMV-seropositive.

This sequence joins TRBV9 and TRBJ2-7, with a tentative D call TRBD1 (6 bases). CDR1 SGDLS and CDR2 YYNGEE come from the germline V gene. V lost 0 bases to trimming and J lost 6 bases, with 13 bases between them. CDR3 length equals 14 residues. For the CDR3, the DNA is TGTGCCAGCAGCGTAGCCCAAGGGGGAACCGAGCAGTACTTC. Translated, it gives CASSVAQGGTEQYF.

The chain joins TRBV2 to TRBJ2-7, with D perhaps matching TRBD2 (5 bases). CDR1 is SNHLY and CDR2 is FYNNEI in the germline V gene. CDR3 length: 13 amino acids. Trimming cost V 5 bases and J 7 bases, with 15 bases left between them. CDR3 protein: CASSMRVIGEQYF. In DNA, the CDR3 is TGTGCCAGCAGTATGCGGGTAATCGGGGAGCAGTACTTC.

V is TRBV6-5 and J is TRBJ1-2; 9 nucleotides match TRBD1. CDR1 and CDR2 from the germline V gene are MNHEY and SVGAGI. With 5 bases clipped from V and 10 bases from J, the junction kept 2 bases outside the gene matches. The CDR3 has 11 amino acids. This CDR3 reads CASSGTGTYTF. CDR3 in DNA: TGTGCCAGCAGTGGGACAGGGACCTACACCTTC.

The rearrangement joins TRBV5-6 to TRBJ1-2, with 7 bases matching TRBD1. Losses at the gene ends were 5 bases for V and 5 bases for J; bases not matched to a gene: 12. The germline gives CDR1 SGHDT, CDR2 YYEEEE. The CDR3 spans 15 residues. CDR3 amino acids: CASRDGTADSYGYTF. CDR3 coding DNA: TGTGCCAGCAGGGATGGGACAGCCGATTCTTATGGCTACACCTTC.

The chain is built from TRBV10-3 and TRBJ1-6, with TRBD1 matching over 8 bases. V lost 5 bases, J lost 3 bases, and 0 bases stayed unmatched. The germline V gene has CDR1 ENHRY and CDR2 SYGVKD. The CDR3 runs 14 residues. CDR3 nucleotide sequence: TGTGCCATCAGTACAGGGGGCTATAATTCACCCCTCCACTTT. The encoded protein is CAISTGGYNSPLHF.

This chain uses TRBV7-9 with TRBJ2-2, with a possible D match to TRBD2 (5 bases). Trimming took 4 bases from V and 5 from J, leaving 17 bases between them. There are 16 residues in the CDR3. Germline V gene data show CDR1 as SEHNR and CDR2 as FQNEAQ (reference sequence). The CDR3 sequence is CASSYPRGSRTGELFF. CDR3 nucleotide sequence: TGTGCCAGCAGCTACCCCCGGGGATCAAGGACCGGGGAGCTGTTTTTT.

This clone was seen a few times. The rearrangement links TRBV6-1 to TRBJ1-1; no firm D call. The CDR3 spans 12 residues. Trimming cost V 8 bases and J 0 bases, with 7 bases left between them. The germline V gene has CDR1 MNHNS and CDR2 SASEGT. CDR3 DNA: TGTGCCAGCGGAGTCATGAACACTGAAGCTTTCTTT. Residues: CASGVMNTEAFF.

The J gene is TRBJ1-2, the V gene TRBV7-9, with no clear D. Germline CDR1 SEHNR, CDR2 FQNEAQ (reference sequence). Trimming cost V 2 bases and J 7 bases, with 11 bases left between them. The CDR3 extends over 13 amino acids. The CDR3 DNA follows: TGTGCCAGCAGCTTACCTAGCTCGCGTGGCTACACCTTC. Its protein product is CASSLPSSRGYTF.

The table lists this clone with a count of one. V gene TRBV27 combines with J gene TRBJ2-5, with TRBD2 as a possible D gene (6 bases). The CDR3 totals 14 residues. Trimming removed 1 base at V and 3 bases at J, with 9 bases between. Germline CDR1 reads MNHEY; CDR2 reads SMNVEV (reference sequence). The CDR3 spells CASSLFGGEETQYF. CDR3 DNA: TGTGCCAGCAGTTTATTTGGAGGGGAAGAGACCCAGTACTTC.

The V gene is TRBV28, the J gene TRBJ1-3, with 8 positions matching TRBD1. The germline V gene encodes CDR1 MDHEN and CDR2 SYDVKM. The V segment lost 2 bases and the J segment 4 bases; nucleotides outside the gene matches: 4. There are 15 residues in the CDR3. The CDR3 is CASSLTGQGGNTIYF. The CDR3 coding sequence is TGTGCCAGCAGTTTAACTGGACAGGGAGGAAACACCATATATTTT.

The chain couples TRBV6-5 to TRBJ2-3, with 9 bases matching TRBD2. Per the germline V gene, CDR1 is MNHEY and CDR2 is SVGAGI. V gave up 5 bases and J gave up 4 bases; unmatched junction bases: 7. CDR3 size: 15 residues. CDR3 region: CASSGGGAVADTQYF. The CDR3 DNA is TGTGCCAGCAGTGGCGGGGGGGCCGTCGCAGATACGCAGTATTTT.

V is TRBV28 and J is TRBJ2-1, with D hard to call. Trimming removed 3 bases from V and 5 bases from J, with 14 bases in between. The CDR3 consists of 15 residues. Germline lookup yields CDR1 MDHEN and CDR2 SYDVKM. The CDR3 nucleotides are TGTGCCAGCAGTTTCCCCCAGTTAGAGGACAATGAGCAGTTCTTC. It specifies CASSFPQLEDNEQFF.

For this clone: One end of the junction varies from germline; a read error may be responsible. The chain couples TRBV11-2 to TRBJ2-1, with D perhaps matching TRBD1 (5 bases). This CDR3 comprises 15 residues. The germline V gene encodes CDR1 SGHAT and CDR2 FQNNGV. The CDR3 here is CASNLKGYNPTEQFF. The DNA of the CDR3 is TGTGCCAGCAACTTAAAGGGGTATAACCCGACCGAGCAGTTCTTC.

This chain connects TRBV7-9 to TRBJ2-7; 8 bases are a match to TRBD1. J lost 7 bases, V lost 2 bases, and 10 bases had no gene match. Germline lookup yields CDR1 SEHNR and CDR2 FQNEAQ (reference sequence). This CDR3 region has 15 residues. This chain's CDR3 is CASSLNHDRGEEQYF. The CDR3, as DNA: TGTGCCAGCAGCTTAAACCACGACAGGGGTGAAGAGCAGTACTTC.

The J gene is TRBJ2-3, the V gene TRBV4-1, with TRBD2 identical over 10 bases. The CDR3 has 16 amino acids. From germline, CDR1 is MGHRA and CDR2 YSYEKL. Unmatched junction bases numbered 7, after V lost 4 bases and J lost 3 bases. The CDR3 nucleotides read TGCGCCAGCAGCCGTATGCTAGCGGGAGCGACAGATACGCAGTATTTT. It specifies CASSRMLAGATDTQYF.

V gene TRBV5-3 combines with J gene TRBJ1-5; 7 bases align to TRBD1. TRBV5-3 is noted as an ORF with a role that remains uncertain. J was trimmed by 0 bases and V by 4 bases; bases with no gene match: 13. This CDR3 comprises 18 residues. CDR3 in amino acids: CARSPGSHRGNSNQPQHF. CDR3 nucleotides: TGTGCCAGAAGCCCGGGGTCACACAGGGGAAATAGCAATCAGCCCCAGCATTTT.

V usage is TRBV4-2 and J usage is TRBJ2-7, with 9 bases matching TRBD2. The CDR3 spans 17 residues. V shed 2 bases, J shed 0 bases, and the junction held 8 bases outside the gene matches. Germline V gene lookup returns CDR1 LGHNA and CDR2 YNFKEQ. The CDR3 DNA reads as TGTGCCAGCAGCCAACTTACAGCGGGGGGCCTCTCCTACGAGCAGTACTTC. It is translated as CASSQLTAGGLSYEQYF.

This chain uses TRBV5-1 with TRBJ2-7; 11 positions match TRBD2. J was trimmed by 3 bases and V by 0 bases; bases with no gene match: 5. CDR1 and CDR2 from the germline V gene are SGHRS and YFSETQ. This CDR3 comprises 16 residues. The CDR3 region is CASSLGPSGGIYEQYF. CDR3 in DNA: TGCGCCAGCAGCTTGGGTCCTAGCGGGGGGATCTACGAGCAGTACTTC.

The chain combines TRBV4-1 with TRBJ2-3, with 8 bases identical to TRBD2. This CDR3 spans 17 amino acids. With 0 bases clipped from V and 3 bases from J, the junction kept 8 bases outside the gene matches. Looked up from germline, CDR1 is MGHRA and CDR2 is YSYEKL. In DNA, the CDR3 is TGCGCCAGCAGCCAAGAGGCGGCCGGGGGGGCAACAGATACGCAGTATTTT. Translation gives CASSQEAAGGATDTQYF.

This sequence joins TRBV9 and TRBJ2-3; the match to TRBD2 covers 10 bases. CDR3 size: 15 residues. CDR1 is SGDLS, CDR2 YYNGEE, per germline. V shed 2 bases and J 3 bases; nucleotides not matched to a gene: 3. The CDR3 sequence is CASSVLAGATDTQYF. CDR3 sequence (DNA): TGTGCCAGCAGCGTTCTAGCGGGGGCGACAGATACGCAGTATTTT.

The rearrangement joins TRBV7-6 to TRBJ2-7; D might be TRBD2 (6 bases). This CDR3 comprises 12 residues. Germline CDR1 reads SGHVS; CDR2 reads FNYEAQ. With 8 bases removed from V and 2 bases from J, the gap between germline ends came to 10 bases. In nucleotides, the CDR3 is TGTGCCAGCGGGACGGGAGCCTACGAGCAGTACTTC. It encodes CASGTGAYEQYF.

This rearrangement joins TRBV4-1 to TRBJ1-6; D perhaps matches TRBD1 (6 bases). CDR3 length equals 19 residues. The V gene lost 0 bases and the J gene lost 0 bases, with 15 bases spanning the gap. Germline V CDR1 and CDR2: MGHRA, YSYEKL. The CDR3 DNA is TGCGCCAGCAGCCAAGATGTGACAGGAGGTAGCTCCTATAATTCACCCCTCCACTTT. Protein: CASSQDVTGGSSYNSPLHF.

The genes are TRBV14 and TRBJ2-3; D unresolved. The V gene lost 2 bases and the J gene lost 0 bases, with 6 bases spanning the gap. The CDR3 contains 14 residues. Germline V gene data show CDR1 as SGHDN and CDR2 as FVKESK. The CDR3 sequence is CASSQITSTDTQYF. DNA of the CDR3: TGTGCCAGCAGCCAAATCACAAGCACAGATACGCAGTATTTT.

The CDR3 DNA sequence: TGTGCCACCTTTAAGCCCGGCGGAGAGCAGTACTTC. Translation gives CATFKPGGEQYF. The V call is TRBV10-3, the J call TRBJ2-7, with unresolved D. Trimming took off 10 bases at V and 7 bases at J, with 17 bases between the two ends. The length of the CDR3 is 12 residues. CDR1 and CDR2 from the germline V gene are ENHRY and SYGVKD.